Reported below is one TCR beta chain. What it recognizes is unknown. Sample time point: cycle 4 day 1 (C4D1), after 6 weeks of nivolumab. Relapses following autologous stem cell transplantation were seen in all patients, with brentuximab vedotin exposure varying. It was by magnetic negative selection that CD4+ T cells were purified from thawed PBMCs. V shed 0 bases and J shed 5 bases, with 5 bases lying between them. This CDR3 has 13 amino acids. The germline gives CDR1 SGHRS, CDR2 YFSETQ. This record belongs to a study of PD-1 blockade in classical Hodgkin lymphoma. Study context: Patients in the cohort were put on intravenous nivolumab, 3 mg/kg every 2 weeks.

Profiling relied on immunoSEQ multiplex PCR, and the TCRdb table lists in-frame clones only, not all of them. The sample includes 4,000 to 5,000 clones, 70% to 80% of them seen just once. Study observations and caveats: A significant rise in TCR diversity by C4D1 was seen for CD4+ but not CD8+ cells. The study reported lower baseline TCR diversity in newly diagnosed patients than in healthy donors. Possibly reflecting disease activity or prior therapy, repertoire differences have causes that remain undefined.

The TCR comes from a human donor with classical Hodgkin lymphoma. The material was CD4+ T cells from blood, obtained before the fourth cycle of nivolumab. The chain is built from TRBV5-1 and TRBJ1-4; no reliable D call. The CDR3 protein is CASSLGRNEKLFF. Here the CDR3 DNA reads TGCGCCAGCAGCTTGGGCAGAAATGAAAAACTGTTTTTT.